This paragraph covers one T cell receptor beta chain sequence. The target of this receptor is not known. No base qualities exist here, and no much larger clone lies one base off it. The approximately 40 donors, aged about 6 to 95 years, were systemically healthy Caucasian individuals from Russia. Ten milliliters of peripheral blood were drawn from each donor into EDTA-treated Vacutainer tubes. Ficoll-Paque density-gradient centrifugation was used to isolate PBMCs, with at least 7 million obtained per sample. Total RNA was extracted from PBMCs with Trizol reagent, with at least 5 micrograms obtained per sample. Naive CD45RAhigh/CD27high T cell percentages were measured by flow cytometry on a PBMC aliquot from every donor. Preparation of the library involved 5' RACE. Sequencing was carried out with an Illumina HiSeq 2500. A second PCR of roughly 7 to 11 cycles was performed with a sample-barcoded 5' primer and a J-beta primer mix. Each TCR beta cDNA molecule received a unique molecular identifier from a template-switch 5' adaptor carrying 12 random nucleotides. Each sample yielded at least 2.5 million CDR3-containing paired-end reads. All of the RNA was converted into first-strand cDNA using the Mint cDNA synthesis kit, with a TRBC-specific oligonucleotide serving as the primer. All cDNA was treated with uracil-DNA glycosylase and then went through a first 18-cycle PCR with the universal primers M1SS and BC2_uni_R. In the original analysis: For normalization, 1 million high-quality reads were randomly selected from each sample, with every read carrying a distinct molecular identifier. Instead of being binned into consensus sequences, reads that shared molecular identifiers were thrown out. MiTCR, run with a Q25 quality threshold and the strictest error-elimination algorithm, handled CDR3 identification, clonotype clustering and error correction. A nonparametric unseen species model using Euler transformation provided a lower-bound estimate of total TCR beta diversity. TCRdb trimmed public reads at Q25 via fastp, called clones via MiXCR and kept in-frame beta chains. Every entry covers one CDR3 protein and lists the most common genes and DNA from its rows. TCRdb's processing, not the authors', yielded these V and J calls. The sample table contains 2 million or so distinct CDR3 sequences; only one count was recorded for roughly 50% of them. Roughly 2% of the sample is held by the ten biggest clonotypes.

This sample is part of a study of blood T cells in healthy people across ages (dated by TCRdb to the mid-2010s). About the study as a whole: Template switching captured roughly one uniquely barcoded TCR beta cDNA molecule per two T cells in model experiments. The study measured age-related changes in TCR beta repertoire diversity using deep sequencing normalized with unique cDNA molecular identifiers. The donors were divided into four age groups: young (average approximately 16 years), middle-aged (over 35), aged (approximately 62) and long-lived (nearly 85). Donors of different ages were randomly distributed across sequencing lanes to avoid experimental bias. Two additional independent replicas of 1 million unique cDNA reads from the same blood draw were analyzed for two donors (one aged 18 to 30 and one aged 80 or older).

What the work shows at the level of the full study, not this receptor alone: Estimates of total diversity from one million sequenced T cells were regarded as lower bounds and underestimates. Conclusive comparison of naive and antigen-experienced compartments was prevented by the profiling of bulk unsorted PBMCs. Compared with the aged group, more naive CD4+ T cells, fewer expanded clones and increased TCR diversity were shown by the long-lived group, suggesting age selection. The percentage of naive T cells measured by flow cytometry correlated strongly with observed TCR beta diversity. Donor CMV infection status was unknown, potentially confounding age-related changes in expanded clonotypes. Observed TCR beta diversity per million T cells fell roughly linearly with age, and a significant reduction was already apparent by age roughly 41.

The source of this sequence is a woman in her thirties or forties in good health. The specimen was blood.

The sequenced DNA is TGTGCCAGCCGGGACGGACAGAATGAAGAGACCCAGTACTTC. This codes for CASRDGQNEETQYF. The chain is assembled from TRBV6-2 or TRBV6-3 and TRBJ2-5; the D region possibly corresponds to TRBD1 (6 bases align). The CDR3 sequence holds 14 residues, the cysteine and phenylalanine included. Only the CDR3 DNA stays, 42 bases, in frame from base 1. Taken from the germline V gene, the CDR1 and CDR2 loops are MNHEY and SVGEGT. The junction shows trimming of 8 bases on V and 3 bases on J, plus 16 bases between the germline ends.